This T cell receptor beta chain emerged from a study of T cell changes during pregnancy in multiple sclerosis. Repertoires were generated with immunoSEQ multiplex PCR, while TCRdb's copy carries only in-frame clones and drops some. The sample lists some 41,000 clones, about 94% occurring once. V was cut by 0 bases and J by 8 bases, with 15 bases left in between. The CDR3 consists of 15 residues. Germline V gives CDR1 SGHDT, CDR2 YYEEEE. The rearrangement joins TRBV5-6 to TRBJ2-1; weak D call: TRBD1 (8 bases). The sample in question was CD8+ T cells from peripheral blood mononuclear cells, obtained in the third trimester of pregnancy. The clonotype was recovered from a female donor with multiple sclerosis, enrolled in a pregnancy study. The CDR3 protein is CASSLGTGRVHEQFF. The CDR3 coding sequence is TGTGCCAGCAGCTTGGGGACAGGGAGGGTTCATGAGCAGTTCTTC.